Following are 8 T cell receptor beta chains from one sample sequenced in a study of blood T cell repertoires in COVID-19. Produced via immunoSEQ multiplex PCR; TCRdb's table is partial and in-frame only. The sample carries about 380,000 clones, more than 80% recorded once. The sequenced sample was peripheral blood. These receptors originate from a man aged 35-49 years with acute or convalescent COVID-19.

J is TRBJ1-3 and V is TRBV19; D possibly corresponds to TRBD1 (6 bases). From germline, CDR1 is LNHDA and CDR2 SQIVND (reference sequence). The CDR3 has 15 amino acids. V was clipped by 6 bases and J by 0 bases, with 12 bases between them. CDR3 amino acids: CASSSNRVSGNTIYF. Here the CDR3 DNA reads TGTGCCAGTAGCTCGAACAGGGTCTCTGGAAACACCATATATTTT.

The chain employs TRBV6-6 and TRBJ1-1, with 10 positions matching TRBD1. The V gene end was trimmed by 2 bases and the J gene end by 5 bases; junction bases not matched to a gene: 2. From germline, CDR1 is MNHNY and CDR2 SVGAGI (reference sequence). CDR3 length: 14 amino acids. The CDR3 DNA sequence: TGTGCCAGCAGTTACGACAGGGGGCGAACTGAAGCTTTCTTT. It encodes CASSYDRGRTEAFF.

V and J are TRBV6-5 and TRBJ1-2; 7 bases fit TRBD1. V lost 5 bases and J lost 6; bases outside the gene matches: 12. CDR3 length equals 15 residues. Germline V lookup: CDR1 MNHEY, CDR2 SVGAGI. DNA of the CDR3: TGTGCCAGCAGTCGGGCGCAACAGGGGCGACATGGCTACACCTTC. This gives the protein CASSRAQQGRHGYTF.

The chain links TRBV27 to TRBJ2-1; D not resolved. V was cut by 3 bases and J by 0 bases, with 9 bases left in between. Per the germline V gene, CDR1 is MNHEY and CDR2 is SMNVEV (reference sequence). The CDR3 contains 15 residues. CDR3 loop: CASSLYSLSYNEQFF. CDR3 sequence (DNA): TGTGCCAGCAGTTTGTACAGCCTCTCCTACAATGAGCAGTTCTTC.

This clone was recorded once. The J gene is TRBJ1-5, the V gene TRBV2; 8 bases are a match to TRBD1. The CDR3 runs to 15 residues. Germline V gene data show CDR1 as SNHLY and CDR2 as FYNNEI. V shed 2 bases and J 5 bases; nucleotides not matched to a gene: 5. CDR3 nucleotide sequence: TGTGCCAGCAGTGAAAACACAGGGGGTTATCAGCCCCAGCATTTT. This translates into CASSENTGGYQPQHF.

This clone was found a few times. The rearrangement joins TRBV6-2 or TRBV6-3 to TRBJ2-5, with 9 bases matching TRBD1. The CDR3 is 14 residues long. V lost 6 bases and J lost 5; bases outside the gene matches: 7. From germline, CDR1 is MNHEY and CDR2 SVGEGT. The CDR3 DNA reads as TGTGCCAGCAGCCCCGGACAGGGGTCGGAGACCCAGTACTTC. Its translation is CASSPGQGSETQYF.

The chain employs TRBV5-6 and TRBJ1-3, with D perhaps matching TRBD1 (6 bases). Trimming took 1 base from V and 0 from J, leaving 11 bases between them. The germline V gene has CDR1 SGHDT and CDR2 YYEEEE. The CDR3 contains 16 residues. CDR3 sequence reads: CASSLLGTLSGNTIYF. The CDR3 DNA reads TGTGCCAGCAGCTTGCTGGGGACACTCTCTGGAAACACCATATATTTT.

The rearrangement links TRBV20-1 to TRBJ2-7; 9 bases are shared with TRBD1. J gave up 2 bases and V 3 bases, and 8 bases lay outside the gene matches. The CDR3 is 15 residues long. Germline CDR1 and CDR2: DFQATT and SNEGSKA (reference sequence). CDR3 in DNA: TGCAGTGCTAGTGTCACAGGGGGCTTAACCTACGAGCAGTACTTC. This encodes CSASVTGGLTYEQYF.